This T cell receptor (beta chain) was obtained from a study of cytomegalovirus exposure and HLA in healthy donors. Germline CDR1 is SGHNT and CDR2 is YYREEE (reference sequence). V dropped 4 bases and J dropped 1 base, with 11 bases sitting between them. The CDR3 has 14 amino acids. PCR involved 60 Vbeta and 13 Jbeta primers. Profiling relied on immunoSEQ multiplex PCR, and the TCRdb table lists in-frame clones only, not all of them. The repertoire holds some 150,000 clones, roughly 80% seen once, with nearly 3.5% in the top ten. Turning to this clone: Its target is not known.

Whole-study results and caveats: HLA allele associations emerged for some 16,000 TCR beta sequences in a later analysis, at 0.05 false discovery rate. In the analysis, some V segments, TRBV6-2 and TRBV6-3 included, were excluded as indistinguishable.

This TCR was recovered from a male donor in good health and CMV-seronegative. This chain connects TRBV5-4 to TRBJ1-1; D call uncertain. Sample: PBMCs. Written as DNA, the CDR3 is TGTGCCAGCAGCCCTGACACACGGAACACTGAAGCTTTCTTT. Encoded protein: CASSPDTRNTEAFF.